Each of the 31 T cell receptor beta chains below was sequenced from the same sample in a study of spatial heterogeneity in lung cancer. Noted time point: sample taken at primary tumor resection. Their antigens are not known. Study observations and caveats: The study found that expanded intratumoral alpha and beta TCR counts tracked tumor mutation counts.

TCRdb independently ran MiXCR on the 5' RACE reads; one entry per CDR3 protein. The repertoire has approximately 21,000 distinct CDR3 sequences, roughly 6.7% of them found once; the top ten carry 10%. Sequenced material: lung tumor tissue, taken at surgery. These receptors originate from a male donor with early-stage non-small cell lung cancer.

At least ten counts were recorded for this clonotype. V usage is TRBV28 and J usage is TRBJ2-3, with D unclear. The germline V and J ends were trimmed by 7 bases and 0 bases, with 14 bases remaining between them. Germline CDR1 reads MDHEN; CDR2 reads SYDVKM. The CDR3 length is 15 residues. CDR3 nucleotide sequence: TGTGCCAGCACTGAACAGTTCCCTAGCACAGATACGCAGTATTTT. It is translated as CASTEQFPSTDTQYF. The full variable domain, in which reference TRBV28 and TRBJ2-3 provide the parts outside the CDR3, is DVKVTQSSRYLVKRTGEKVFLECVQDMDHENMFWYRQDPGLGLRLIYFSYDVKMKEKGDIPEGYSVSREKKERFSLILESASTNQTSMYLCASTEQFPSTDTQYFGPGTRLTVL.

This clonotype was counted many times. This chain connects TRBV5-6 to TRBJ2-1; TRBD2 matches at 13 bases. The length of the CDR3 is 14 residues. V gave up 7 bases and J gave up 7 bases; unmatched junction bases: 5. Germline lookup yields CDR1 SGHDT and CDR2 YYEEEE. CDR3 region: CASLGLAGKNEQFF. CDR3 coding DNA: TGTGCCAGCCTGGGACTAGCGGGGAAGAATGAGCAGTTCTTC.

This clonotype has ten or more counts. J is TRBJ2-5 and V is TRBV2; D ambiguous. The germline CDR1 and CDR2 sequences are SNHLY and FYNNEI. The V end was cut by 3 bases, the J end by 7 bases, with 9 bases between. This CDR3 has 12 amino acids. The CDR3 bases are TGTGCCAGCAGTGACCAGCCGGGGACCCAGTACTTC. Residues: CASSDQPGTQYF.

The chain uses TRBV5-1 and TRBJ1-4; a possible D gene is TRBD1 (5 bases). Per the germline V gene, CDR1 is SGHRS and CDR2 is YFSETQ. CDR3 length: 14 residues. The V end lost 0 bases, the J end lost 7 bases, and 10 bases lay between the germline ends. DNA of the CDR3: TGCGCCAGCAGCTTGGTTCAGGGAGGTGAAAAACTGTTTTTT. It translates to CASSLVQGGEKLFF.

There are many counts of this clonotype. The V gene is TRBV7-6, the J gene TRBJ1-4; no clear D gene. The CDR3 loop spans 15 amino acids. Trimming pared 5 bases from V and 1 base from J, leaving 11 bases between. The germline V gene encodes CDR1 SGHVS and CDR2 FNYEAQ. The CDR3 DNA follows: TGTGCCAGCAGCCGGGAGGGATTAACTAATGAAAAACTGTTTTTT. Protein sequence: CASSREGLTNEKLFF.

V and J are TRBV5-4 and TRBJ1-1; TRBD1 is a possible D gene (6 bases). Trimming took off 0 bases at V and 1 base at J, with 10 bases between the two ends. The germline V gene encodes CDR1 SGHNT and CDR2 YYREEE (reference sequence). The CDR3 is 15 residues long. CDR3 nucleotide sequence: TGTGCCAGCAGCTTGGCGGGACACACGAACACTGAAGCTTTCTTT. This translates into CASSLAGHTNTEAFF.

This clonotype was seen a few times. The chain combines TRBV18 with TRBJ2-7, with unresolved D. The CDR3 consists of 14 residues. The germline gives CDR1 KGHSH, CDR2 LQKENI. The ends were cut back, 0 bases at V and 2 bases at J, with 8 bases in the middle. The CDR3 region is CASSPPTFTYEQYF. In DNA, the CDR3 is TGTGCCAGCTCACCACCGACGTTCACCTACGAGCAGTACTTC.

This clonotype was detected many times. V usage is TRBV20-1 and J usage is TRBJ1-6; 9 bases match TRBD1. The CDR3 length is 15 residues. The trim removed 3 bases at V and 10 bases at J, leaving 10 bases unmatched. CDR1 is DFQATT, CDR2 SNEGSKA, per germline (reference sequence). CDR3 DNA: TGCAGTGCTAGGGACAGGGGCCTCCCCTGGTCACCCCTCCACTTT. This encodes CSARDRGLPWSPLHF.

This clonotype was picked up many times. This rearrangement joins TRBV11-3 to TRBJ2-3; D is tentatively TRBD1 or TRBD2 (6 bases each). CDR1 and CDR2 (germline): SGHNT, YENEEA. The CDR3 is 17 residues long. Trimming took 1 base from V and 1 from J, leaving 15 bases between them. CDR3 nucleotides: TGTGCCAGCAGCTTAGGTGGAGGGGGAGAGGGCACAGATACGCAGTATTTT. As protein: CASSLGGGGEGTDTQYF. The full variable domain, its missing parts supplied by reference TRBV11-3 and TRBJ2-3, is EAGVVQSPRYKIIEKKQPVAFWCNPISGHNTLYWYLQNLGQGPELLIRYENEEAVDDSQLPKDRFSAERLKGVDSTLKIQPAELGDSAVYLCASSLGGGGEGTDTQYFGPGTRLTVL.

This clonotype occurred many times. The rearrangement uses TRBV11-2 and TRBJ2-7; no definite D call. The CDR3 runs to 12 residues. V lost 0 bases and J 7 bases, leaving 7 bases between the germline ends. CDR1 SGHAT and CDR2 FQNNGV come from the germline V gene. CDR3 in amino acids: CASSLEETEQYF. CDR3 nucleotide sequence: TGTGCCAGCAGCTTAGAAGAAACGGAGCAGTACTTC. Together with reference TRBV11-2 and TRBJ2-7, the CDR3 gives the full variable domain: EAGVAQSPRYKIIEKRQSVAFWCNPISGHATLYWYQQILGQGPKLLIQFQNNGVVDDSQLPKDRFSAERLKGVDSTLKIQPAKLEDSAVYLCASSLEETEQYFGPGTRLTVT.

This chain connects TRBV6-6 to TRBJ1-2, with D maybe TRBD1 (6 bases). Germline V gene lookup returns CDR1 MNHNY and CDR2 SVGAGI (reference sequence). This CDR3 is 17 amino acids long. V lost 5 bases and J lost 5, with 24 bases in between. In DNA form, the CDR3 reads TGTGCCAGCAGTACCTACTATACAAGACAGGAAAGATATGGCTACACCTTC. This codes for CASSTYYTRQERYGYTF.

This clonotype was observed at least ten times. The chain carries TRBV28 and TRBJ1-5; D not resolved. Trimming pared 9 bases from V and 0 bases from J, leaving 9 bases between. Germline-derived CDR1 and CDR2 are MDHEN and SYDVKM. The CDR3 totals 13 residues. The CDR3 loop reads CASEAFSNQPQHF. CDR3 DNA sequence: TGTGCCAGTGAGGCGTTTAGCAATCAGCCCCAGCATTTT. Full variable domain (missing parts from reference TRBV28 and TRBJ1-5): DVKVTQSSRYLVKRTGEKVFLECVQDMDHENMFWYRQDPGLGLRLIYFSYDVKMKEKGDIPEGYSVSREKKERFSLILESASTNQTSMYLCASEAFSNQPQHFGDGTRLSIL.

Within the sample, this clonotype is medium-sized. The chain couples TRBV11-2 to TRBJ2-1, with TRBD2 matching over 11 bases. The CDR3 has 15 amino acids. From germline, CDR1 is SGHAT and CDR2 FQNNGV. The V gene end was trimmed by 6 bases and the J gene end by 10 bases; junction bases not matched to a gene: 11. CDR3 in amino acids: CASRLSATSGAEQFF. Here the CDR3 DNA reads TGTGCCAGCAGACTAAGTGCGACTAGCGGGGCCGAGCAGTTCTTC.

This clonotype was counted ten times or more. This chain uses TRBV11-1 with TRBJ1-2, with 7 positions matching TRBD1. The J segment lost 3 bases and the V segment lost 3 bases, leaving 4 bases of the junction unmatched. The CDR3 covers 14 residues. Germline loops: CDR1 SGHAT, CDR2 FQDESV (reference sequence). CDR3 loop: CASSFDRADYGYTF. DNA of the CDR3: TGTGCCAGCAGCTTCGACAGGGCCGACTATGGCTACACCTTC.

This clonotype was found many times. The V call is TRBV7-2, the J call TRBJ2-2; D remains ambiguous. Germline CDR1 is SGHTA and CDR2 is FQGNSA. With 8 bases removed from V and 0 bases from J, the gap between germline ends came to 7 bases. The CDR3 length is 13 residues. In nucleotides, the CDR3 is TGTGCCAGCTCCCGCACGAACACCGGGGAGCTGTTTTTT. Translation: CASSRTNTGELFF.

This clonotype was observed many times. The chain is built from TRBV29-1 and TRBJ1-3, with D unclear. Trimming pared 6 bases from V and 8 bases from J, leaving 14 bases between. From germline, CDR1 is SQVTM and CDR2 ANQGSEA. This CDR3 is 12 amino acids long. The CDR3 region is CSVGRPGDTIYF. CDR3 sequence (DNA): TGCAGCGTCGGACGGCCCGGAGACACCATATATTTT. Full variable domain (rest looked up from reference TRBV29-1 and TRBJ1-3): SAVISQKPSRDICQRGTSLTIQCQVDSQVTMMFWYRQQPGQSLTLIATANQGSEATYESGFVIDKFPISRPNLTFSTLTVSNMSPEDSSIYLCSVGRPGDTIYFGEGSWLTVV.

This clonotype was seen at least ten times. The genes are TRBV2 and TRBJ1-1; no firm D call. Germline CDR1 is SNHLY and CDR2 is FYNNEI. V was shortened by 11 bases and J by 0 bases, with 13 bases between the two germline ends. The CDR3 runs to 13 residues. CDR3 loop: CAGSTEMNTEAFF. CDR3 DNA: TGTGCCGGAAGTACAGAAATGAACACTGAAGCTTTCTTT.

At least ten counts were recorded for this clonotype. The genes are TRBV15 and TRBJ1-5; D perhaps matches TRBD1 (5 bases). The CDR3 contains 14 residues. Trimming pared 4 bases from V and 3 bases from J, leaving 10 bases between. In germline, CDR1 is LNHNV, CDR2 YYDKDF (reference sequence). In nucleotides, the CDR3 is TGTGCCACCAGCACCGGACATACCAATCAGCCCCAGCATTTT. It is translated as CATSTGHTNQPQHF. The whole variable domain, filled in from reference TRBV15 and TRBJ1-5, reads DAMVIQNPRYQVTQFGKPVTLSCSQTLNHNVMYWYQQKSSQAPKLLFHYYDKDFNNEADTPDNFQSRRPNTSFCFLDIRSPGLGDTAMYLCATSTGHTNQPQHFGDGTRLSIL.

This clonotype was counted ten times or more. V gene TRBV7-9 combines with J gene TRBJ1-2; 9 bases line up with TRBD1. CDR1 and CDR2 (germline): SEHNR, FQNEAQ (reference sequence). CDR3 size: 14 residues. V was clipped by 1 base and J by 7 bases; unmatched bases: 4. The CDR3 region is CASSLGGTGSGYTF. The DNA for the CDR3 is TGTGCCAGCAGCTTAGGAGGGACAGGGTCTGGCTACACCTTC. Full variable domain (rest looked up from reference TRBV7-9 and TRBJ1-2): DTGVSQNPRHKITKRGQNVTFRCDPISEHNRLYWYRQTLGQGPEFLTYFQNEAQLEKSRLLSDRFSAERPKGSFSTLEIQRTEQGDSAMYLCASSLGGTGSGYTFGSGTRLTVV.

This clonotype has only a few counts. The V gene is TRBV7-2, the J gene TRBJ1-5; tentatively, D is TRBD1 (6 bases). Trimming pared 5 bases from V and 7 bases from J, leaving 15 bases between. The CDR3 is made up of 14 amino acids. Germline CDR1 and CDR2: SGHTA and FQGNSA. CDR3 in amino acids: CASSPTGLKQPQHF. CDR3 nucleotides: TGTGCCAGCAGCCCGACAGGCTTGAAACAGCCCCAGCATTTT.

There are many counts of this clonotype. The CDR3 is CASSGPGRPTETQYF. For the CDR3, the DNA is TGTGCCAGCAGTGGCCCGGGACGTCCGACGGAGACCCAGTACTTC. This sequence joins TRBV2 and TRBJ2-5, with D perhaps TRBD1 or TRBD2 (5 bases each). Germline values: CDR1 SNHLY, CDR2 FYNNEI. Trimming shortened V by 4 bases and J by 5 bases, and 17 bases separated the two germline ends. The CDR3 has 15 residues.

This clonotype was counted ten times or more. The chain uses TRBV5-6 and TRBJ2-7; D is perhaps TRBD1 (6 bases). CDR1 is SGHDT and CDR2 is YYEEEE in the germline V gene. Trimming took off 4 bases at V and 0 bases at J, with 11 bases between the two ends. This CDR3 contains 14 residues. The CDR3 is CASSRTGYSYEQYF. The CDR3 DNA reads TGTGCCAGCAGCCGTACAGGGTACTCCTACGAGCAGTACTTC.

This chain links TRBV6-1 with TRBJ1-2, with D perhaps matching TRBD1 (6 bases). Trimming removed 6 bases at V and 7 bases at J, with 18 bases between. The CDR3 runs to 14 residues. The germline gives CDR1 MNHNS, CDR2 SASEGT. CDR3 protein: CASRLTGPESGYTF. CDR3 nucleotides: TGTGCCAGCAGGTTGACAGGCCCCGAGTCTGGCTACACCTTC.

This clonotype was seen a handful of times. CDR3 amino acids: CASSYSMGRYEQYF. CDR3 in DNA: TGTGCCAGCAGTTACTCAATGGGTAGATACGAGCAGTACTTC. This rearrangement joins TRBV6-2 or TRBV6-3 to TRBJ2-7; D remains unclear. Germline CDR1 is MNHEY and CDR2 is SVGEGT. The CDR3 covers 14 residues. Trimming shortened V by 0 bases and J by 4 bases, and 10 bases separated the two germline ends.

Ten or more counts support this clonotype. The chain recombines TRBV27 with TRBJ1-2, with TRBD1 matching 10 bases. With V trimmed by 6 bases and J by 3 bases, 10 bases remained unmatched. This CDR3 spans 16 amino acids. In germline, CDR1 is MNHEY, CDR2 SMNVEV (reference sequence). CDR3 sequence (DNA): TGTGCCAGCAGCCCCAGACAGGGGGCATTACACTATGGCTACACCTTC. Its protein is CASSPRQGALHYGYTF.

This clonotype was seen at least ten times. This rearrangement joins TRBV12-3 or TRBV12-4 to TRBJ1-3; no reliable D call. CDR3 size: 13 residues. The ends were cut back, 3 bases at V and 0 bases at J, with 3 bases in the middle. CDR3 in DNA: TGTGCCAGCAGTTTTGGCTCTGGAAACACCATATATTTT. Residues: CASSFGSGNTIYF.

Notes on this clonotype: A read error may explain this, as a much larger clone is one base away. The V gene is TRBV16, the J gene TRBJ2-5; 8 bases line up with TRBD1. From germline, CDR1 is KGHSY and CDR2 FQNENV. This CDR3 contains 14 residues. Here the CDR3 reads CASSPRGTGETQNF. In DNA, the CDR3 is TGTGCCAGCAGCCCACGCGGGACAGGAGAGACCCAGAACTTC.

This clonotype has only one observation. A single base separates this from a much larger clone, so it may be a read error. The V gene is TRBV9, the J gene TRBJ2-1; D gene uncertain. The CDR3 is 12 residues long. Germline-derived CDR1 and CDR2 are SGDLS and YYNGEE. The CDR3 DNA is TGTGCCAGCAGCGTAGCCCTTAATGACCAGTTCTTC. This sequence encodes CASSVALNDQFF.

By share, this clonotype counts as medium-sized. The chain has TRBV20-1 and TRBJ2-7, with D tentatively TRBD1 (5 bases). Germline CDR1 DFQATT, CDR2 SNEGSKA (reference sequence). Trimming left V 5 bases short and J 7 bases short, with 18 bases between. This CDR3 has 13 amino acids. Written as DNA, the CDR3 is TGCAGTGCTGTGGGCTCAGGGTTGAGAGAGCAGTACTTC. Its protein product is CSAVGSGLREQYF.

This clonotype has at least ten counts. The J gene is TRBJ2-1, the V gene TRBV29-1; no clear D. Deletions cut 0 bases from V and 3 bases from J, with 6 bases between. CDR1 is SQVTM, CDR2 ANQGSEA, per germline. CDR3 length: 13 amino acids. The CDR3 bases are TGCAGCGTTGAAGACGACCTCTACAATGAGCAGTTCTTC. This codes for CSVEDDLYNEQFF.

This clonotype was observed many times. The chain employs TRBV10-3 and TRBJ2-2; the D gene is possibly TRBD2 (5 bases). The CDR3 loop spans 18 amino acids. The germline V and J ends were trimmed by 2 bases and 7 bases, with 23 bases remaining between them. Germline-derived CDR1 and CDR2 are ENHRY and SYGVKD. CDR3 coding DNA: TGTGCCATCAGTGAGCCCCGGGCCCTTGGAGGAGTGCACGGGGAGCTGTTTTTT. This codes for CAISEPRALGGVHGELFF.